Listed below are T cell receptor beta chains from one sample, sequenced in a study of T cell responses to AZD1222 COVID-19 vaccine. Repertoires were generated with immunoSEQ multiplex PCR, while TCRdb's copy carries only in-frame clones and drops some. The table shows approximately 80,000 clones, with more than 80% occurring only once. The sample consisted of peripheral blood, taken on day 0 of AZD1222 vaccination. Every receptor here comes from an adult in good health. Each CDR3 is given with its conserved first and last residue. A D gene is named only where the DNA matches it firmly. The size field is filled for only some rows; it gives once, few, many or a size class.

v_gene	d_gene	j_gene	abundance	CDR3nt	CDR3aa
TRBV7-8	TRBD1	TRBJ2-1	NA	TGTGCCAGCAGCTCCCTGACAGGGTTAGACAGTCTCCCCATCAATGAGCAGTTCTTC	CASSSLTGLDSLPINEQFF
TRBV27	NA	TRBJ1-2	NA	TGTGCCAGCAGTTTATCTGGGGTGAACTATGGCTACACCTTC	CASSLSGVNYGYTF
TRBV15	NA	TRBJ2-5	few	TGTGCCACCAGCAGAGGGACCCAAGAGACCCAGTACTTC	CATSRGTQETQYF
TRBV12-3/TRBV12-4	NA	TRBJ1-2	NA	TGTGCCAGCAGTTTAGGGCCGAGTGGCTACACCTTC	CASSLGPSGYTF
TRBV9	TRBD2	TRBJ2-1	NA	TGTGCCAGCAGCGCCGCTACTAGCGGGGGGTACAATGAGCAGTTCTTC	CASSAATSGGYNEQFF
TRBV5-1	TRBD1	TRBJ1-4	NA	TGCGCCAGCAGAAGACAGGGATCTCGTGAAAAACTGTTTTTT	CASRRQGSREKLFF
TRBV5-4	TRBD1	TRBJ1-6	NA	TGTGCCAGCAGCCCCATGGGGGGACAGTATAATTCACCCCTCCACTTT	CASSPMGGQYNSPLHF
TRBV7-8	NA	TRBJ1-2	NA	TGTGCCAGCAGCTCCGCGACAGGCACGAGCTATGGCTACACCTTC	CASSSATGTSYGYTF
TRBV19	NA	TRBJ1-5	NA	TGTGCCAGTAGTATATCGGTTGGGTCCTCGGGGGGCAATCAGCCCCAGCATTTT	CASSISVGSSGGNQPQHF
TRBV19	TRBD1	TRBJ2-3	NA	TGTGCCAGTAGTACCCCAGGGGGAGATACGCAGTATTTT	CASSTPGGDTQYF
TRBV5-5	NA	TRBJ1-3	NA	TGTGCCAGCAGCTTAGACTTGACCAGCTCTGGAAACACCATATATTTT	CASSLDLTSSGNTIYF
TRBV5-5	NA	TRBJ1-1	NA	TGTGCCAGCAGCTTGTTTCGGGGGATTATGACTGAAGCTTTCTTT	CASSLFRGIMTEAFF
TRBV6-2/TRBV6-3	NA	TRBJ1-5	NA	TGTGCCAGCAGTCGAGGGCTGGGCAATCAGCCCCAGCATTTT	CASSRGLGNQPQHF
TRBV11-3	NA	TRBJ2-1	NA	TGTGCCAGCAGCTTAGGGGGGGCGAATGAGCAGTTCTTC	CASSLGGANEQFF
TRBV2	NA	TRBJ2-3	NA	TGTGCCAGCATTTACGGGACCAGCACAGATACGCAGTATTTT	CASIYGTSTDTQYF
TRBV19	TRBD2	TRBJ2-2	NA	TGTGCCAGTAGTCGGCTAGCGGGGGGGCCCGAAGGGGAGCTGTTTTTT	CASSRLAGGPEGELFF
TRBV6-5	TRBD2	TRBJ2-7	once	TGTGCCAGTCCTGGACTAGCGGGGGGGCTTTACGAGCAGTACTTC	CASPGLAGGLYEQYF
TRBV2	NA	TRBJ1-1	NA	TGTGCCAGCAGTGAATGGAGGGCTGTGAACACTGAAGCTTTCTTT	CASSEWRAVNTEAFF
TRBV27	NA	TRBJ1-1	NA	TGTGCCAGCAGTTGGGAGGGGGGCACTGAAGCTTTCTTT	CASSWEGGTEAFF
TRBV19	NA	TRBJ2-3	once	TGTGCCAGTAGTGATCCGCGGGGCGGAGGCACAGATACGCAGTATTTT	CASSDPRGGGTDTQYF
TRBV7-9	NA	TRBJ2-7	NA	TGTGCCAGCAGCTCCGCTCAGGGGTTGAACGAGCAGTACTTC	CASSSAQGLNEQYF
TRBV5-1	NA	TRBJ2-4	NA	TGCGCCAGCAGCTCGCGGGTCCCCCAGGGTTTAAACATTCAGTACTTC	CASSSRVPQGLNIQYF